Listed below are T cell receptor beta chains from one sample, sequenced in a study of shared clonotypes between healthy human individuals. The table came from immunoSEQ multiplex PCR; TCRdb's copy has only in-frame clones and leaves some out. This sample has about 110,000 clones; approximately 65% occur once, and the top ten carry almost 25%. The sequencing input was memory CD8+ T cells sorted from blood. The receptors originated from a woman in her twenties or thirties in good health. CDR3s leave out the opening cysteine and the closing phenylalanine or tryptophan.

J gene	V gene	CDR3 protein
TRBJ2-7	TRBV2	ASRTSGVYEQY
TRBJ1-1	TRBV5-1	ASSHGVNTEAF
TRBJ1-5	TRBV19	ASSIVAKGNQPQH
TRBJ2-7	TRBV6-5	ASKVGDTYEQY
TRBJ2-5	TRBV28	ASLRVPGETQY
TRBJ2-7	TRBV7-9	ASSLVTGGYEQY
TRBJ2-1	TRBV11-1	ASSSFWGLYNEQF
TRBJ2-6	TRBV12-1	ASSGKTVGQSRANVLT
TRBJ1-4	TRBV6-1	ASSERGREEKLF
TRBJ2-5	TRBV7-8	ASSPDRQETQY
TRBJ2-7	TRBV10-1	ASSEGSGGSYEQY
TRBJ1-2	TRBV5-6	ASSLLGGLSYGYT
TRBJ2-7	TRBV5-1	ASSLNRVGRTVSSYEQY
TRBJ2-7	TRBV5-5	ASSFDSGRAHYEQY
TRBJ1-3	TRBV6-5	ASRGAYSGNTIY
TRBJ2-7	TRBV18	ASSRLYSLTYEQY
TRBJ1-1	TRBV9	ASSVAEGKGTEAF
TRBJ2-7	TRBV5-1	ASSLAVSGGEGY
TRBJ1-5	TRBV10-3	AISETGTAFNQPQH
TRBJ2-2	TRBV6-5	ASSSRWNTGELF
TRBJ1-3	TRBV4-1	ASSLEGGTGNTIY